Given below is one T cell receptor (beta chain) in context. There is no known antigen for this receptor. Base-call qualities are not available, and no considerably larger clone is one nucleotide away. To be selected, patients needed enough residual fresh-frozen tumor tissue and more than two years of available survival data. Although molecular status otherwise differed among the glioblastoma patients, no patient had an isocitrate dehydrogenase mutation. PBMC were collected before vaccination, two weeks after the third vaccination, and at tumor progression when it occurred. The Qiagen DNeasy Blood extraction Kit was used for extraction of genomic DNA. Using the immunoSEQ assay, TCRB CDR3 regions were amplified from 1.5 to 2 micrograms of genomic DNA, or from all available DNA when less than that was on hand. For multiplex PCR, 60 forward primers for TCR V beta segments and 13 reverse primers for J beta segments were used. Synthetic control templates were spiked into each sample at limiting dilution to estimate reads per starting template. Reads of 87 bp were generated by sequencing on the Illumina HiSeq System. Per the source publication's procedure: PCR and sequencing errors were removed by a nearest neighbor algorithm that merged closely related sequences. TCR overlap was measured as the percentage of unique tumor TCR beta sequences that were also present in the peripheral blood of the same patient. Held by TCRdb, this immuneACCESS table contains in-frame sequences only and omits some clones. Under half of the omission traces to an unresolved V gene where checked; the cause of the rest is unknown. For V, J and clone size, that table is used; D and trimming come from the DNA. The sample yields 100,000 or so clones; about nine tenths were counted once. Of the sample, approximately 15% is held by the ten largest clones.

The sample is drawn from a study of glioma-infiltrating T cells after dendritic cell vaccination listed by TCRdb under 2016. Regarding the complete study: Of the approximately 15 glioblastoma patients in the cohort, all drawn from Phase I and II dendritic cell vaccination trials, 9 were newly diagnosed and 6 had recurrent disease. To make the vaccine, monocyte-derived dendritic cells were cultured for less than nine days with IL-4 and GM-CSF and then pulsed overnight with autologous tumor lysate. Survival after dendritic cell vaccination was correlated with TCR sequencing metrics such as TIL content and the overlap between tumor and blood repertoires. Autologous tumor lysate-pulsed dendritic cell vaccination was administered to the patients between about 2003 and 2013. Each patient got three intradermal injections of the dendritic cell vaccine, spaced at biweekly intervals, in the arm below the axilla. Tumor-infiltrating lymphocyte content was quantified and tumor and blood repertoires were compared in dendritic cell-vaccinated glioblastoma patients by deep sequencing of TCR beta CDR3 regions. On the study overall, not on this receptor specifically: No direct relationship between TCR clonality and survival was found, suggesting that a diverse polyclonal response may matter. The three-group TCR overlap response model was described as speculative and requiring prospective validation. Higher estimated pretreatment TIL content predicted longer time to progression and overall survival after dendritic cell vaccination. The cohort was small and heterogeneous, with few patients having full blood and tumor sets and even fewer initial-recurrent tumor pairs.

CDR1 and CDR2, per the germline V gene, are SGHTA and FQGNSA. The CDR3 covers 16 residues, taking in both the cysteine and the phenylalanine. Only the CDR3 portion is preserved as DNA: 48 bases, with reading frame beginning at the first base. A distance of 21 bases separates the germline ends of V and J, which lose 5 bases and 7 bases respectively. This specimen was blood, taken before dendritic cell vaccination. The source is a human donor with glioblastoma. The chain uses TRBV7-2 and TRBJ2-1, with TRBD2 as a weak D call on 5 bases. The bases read TGTGCCAGCAGCGCAAGGTTGGCGGATAGGAGGAATGAGCAGTTCTTC. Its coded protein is CASSARLADRRNEQFF.